Given below is one T cell receptor (beta chain) in context. The data are from a study of cytomegalovirus exposure and HLA in healthy donors. Some clones are missing from TCRdb's copy, which holds only in-frame ones; the method was immunoSEQ multiplex PCR. The table includes fewer than 250,000 clones, approximately 83% detected once. The specimen was PBMCs. This sequence originates from a woman aged 25 to 39 in good health and CMV-seropositive.

DNA for the CDR3: TGTGCCAGCAGTCCACTAGCGCAAACCTCCTACAATGAGCAGTTCTTC. This gives the protein CASSPLAQTSYNEQFF. V usage is TRBV28 and J usage is TRBJ2-1; 7 bases line up with TRBD2. CDR3 length: 16 amino acids. Germline loops: CDR1 MDHEN, CDR2 SYDVKM. V dropped 5 bases and J dropped 0; count of bases not matched to a gene: 7.